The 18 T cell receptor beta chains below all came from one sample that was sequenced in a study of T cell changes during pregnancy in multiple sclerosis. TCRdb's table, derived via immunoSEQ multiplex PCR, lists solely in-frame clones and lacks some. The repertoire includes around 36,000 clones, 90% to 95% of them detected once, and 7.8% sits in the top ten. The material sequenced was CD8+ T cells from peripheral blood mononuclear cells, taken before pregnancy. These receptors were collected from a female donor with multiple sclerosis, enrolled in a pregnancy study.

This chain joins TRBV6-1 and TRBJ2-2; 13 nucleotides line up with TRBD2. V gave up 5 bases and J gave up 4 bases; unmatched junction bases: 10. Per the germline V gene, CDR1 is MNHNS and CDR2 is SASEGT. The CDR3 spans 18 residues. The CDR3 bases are TGTGCCAGCAGTCAAGGACTAGCGGGAGTAATTGGCACCGGGGAGCTGTTTTTT. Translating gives CASSQGLAGVIGTGELFF.

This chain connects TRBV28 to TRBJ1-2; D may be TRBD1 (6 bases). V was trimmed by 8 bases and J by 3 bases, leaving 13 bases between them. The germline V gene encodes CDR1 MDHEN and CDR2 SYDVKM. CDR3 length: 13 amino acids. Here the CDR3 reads CASLGGADYGYTF. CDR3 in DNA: TGTGCCAGCCTAGGGGGGGCGGACTATGGCTACACCTTC.

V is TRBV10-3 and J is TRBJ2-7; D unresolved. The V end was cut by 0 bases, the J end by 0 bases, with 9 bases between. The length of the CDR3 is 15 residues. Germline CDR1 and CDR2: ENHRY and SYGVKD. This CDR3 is CAISESRLSSYEQYF. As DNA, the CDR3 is TGTGCCATCAGTGAGTCGAGGCTGTCCTCCTACGAGCAGTACTTC.

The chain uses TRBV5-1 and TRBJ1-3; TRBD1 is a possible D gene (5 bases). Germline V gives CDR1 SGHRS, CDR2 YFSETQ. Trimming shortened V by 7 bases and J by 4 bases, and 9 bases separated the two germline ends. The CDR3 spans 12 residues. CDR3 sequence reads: CASRGDGNTIYF. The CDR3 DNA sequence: TGCGCCAGCCGGGGGGACGGAAACACCATATATTTT.

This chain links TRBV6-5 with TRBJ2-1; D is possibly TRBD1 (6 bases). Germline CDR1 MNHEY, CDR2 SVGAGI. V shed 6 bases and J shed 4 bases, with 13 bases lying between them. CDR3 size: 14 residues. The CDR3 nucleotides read TGTGCCAGCAGACCGGTGACAGGTTACAATGAGCAGTTCTTC. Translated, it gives CASRPVTGYNEQFF.

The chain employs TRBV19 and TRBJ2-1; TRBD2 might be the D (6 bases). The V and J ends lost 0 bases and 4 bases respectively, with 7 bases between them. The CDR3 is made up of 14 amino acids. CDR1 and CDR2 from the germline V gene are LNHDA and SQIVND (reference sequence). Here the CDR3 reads CASSIEGGYNEQFF. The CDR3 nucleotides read TGTGCCAGTAGTATAGAGGGGGGATACAATGAGCAGTTCTTC.

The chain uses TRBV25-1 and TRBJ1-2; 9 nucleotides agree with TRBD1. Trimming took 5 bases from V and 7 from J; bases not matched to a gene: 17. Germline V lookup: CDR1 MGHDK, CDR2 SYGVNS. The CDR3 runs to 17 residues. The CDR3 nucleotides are TGTGCCAGCAGTCCGTCCGTCATCCGGGACAGGGTTATTGGCTACACCTTC. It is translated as CASSPSVIRDRVIGYTF.

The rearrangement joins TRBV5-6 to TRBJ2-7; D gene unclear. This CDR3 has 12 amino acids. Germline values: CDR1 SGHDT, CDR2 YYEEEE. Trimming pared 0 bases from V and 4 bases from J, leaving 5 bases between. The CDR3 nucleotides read TGTGCCAGCAGCTTGGCCAGTTACGAGCAGTACTTC. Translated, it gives CASSLASYEQYF. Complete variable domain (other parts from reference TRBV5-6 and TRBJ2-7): DAGVTQSPTHLIKTRGQQVTLRCSPKSGHDTVSWYQQALGQGPQFIFQYYEEEERQRGNFPDRFSGHQFPNYSSELNVNALLLGDSALYLCASSLASYEQYFGPGTRLTVT.

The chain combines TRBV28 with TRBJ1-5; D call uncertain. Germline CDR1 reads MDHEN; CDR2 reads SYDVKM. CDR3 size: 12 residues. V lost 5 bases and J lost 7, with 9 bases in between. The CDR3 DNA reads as TGTGCCAGCAGTCCGGTACGGCAGCCCCAGCATTTT. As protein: CASSPVRQPQHF.

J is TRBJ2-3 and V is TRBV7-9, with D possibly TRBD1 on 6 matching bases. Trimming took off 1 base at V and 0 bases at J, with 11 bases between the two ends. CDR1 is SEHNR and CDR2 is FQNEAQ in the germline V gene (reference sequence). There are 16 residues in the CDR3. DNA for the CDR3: TGTGCCAGCAGCTTAGACAGGGTGGGAAGCACAGATACGCAGTATTTT. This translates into CASSLDRVGSTDTQYF.

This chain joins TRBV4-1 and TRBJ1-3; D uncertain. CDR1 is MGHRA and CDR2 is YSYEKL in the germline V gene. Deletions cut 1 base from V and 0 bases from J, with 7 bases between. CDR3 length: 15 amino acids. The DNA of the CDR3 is TGCGCCAGCAGCCAAGTCCGGGGCTCTGGAAACACCATATATTTT. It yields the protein CASSQVRGSGNTIYF.

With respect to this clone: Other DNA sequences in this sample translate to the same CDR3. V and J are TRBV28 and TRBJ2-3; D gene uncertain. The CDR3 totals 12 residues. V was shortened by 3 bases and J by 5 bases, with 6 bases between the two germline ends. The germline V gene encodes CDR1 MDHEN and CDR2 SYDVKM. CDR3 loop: CASSFSGDTQYF. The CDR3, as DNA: TGTGCCAGCAGTTTTTCGGGAGATACGCAGTATTTT.

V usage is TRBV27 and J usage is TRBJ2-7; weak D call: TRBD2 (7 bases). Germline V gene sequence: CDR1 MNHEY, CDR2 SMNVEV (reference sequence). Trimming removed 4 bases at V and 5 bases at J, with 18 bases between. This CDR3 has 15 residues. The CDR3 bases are TGTGCCAGCAGTTACGGCGGGGGCCTTTTAGACGAGCAGTACTTC. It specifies CASSYGGGLLDEQYF.

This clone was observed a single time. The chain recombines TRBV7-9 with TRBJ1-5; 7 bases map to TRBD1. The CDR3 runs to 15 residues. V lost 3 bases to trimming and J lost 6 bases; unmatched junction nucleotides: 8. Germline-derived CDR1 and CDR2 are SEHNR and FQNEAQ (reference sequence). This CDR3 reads CASSFEGQVGQPQHF. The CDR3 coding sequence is TGTGCCAGCAGCTTCGAAGGACAGGTGGGTCAGCCCCAGCATTTT.

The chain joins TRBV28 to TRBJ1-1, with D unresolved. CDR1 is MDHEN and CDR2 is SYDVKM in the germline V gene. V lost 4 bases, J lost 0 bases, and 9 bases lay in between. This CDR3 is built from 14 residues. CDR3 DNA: TGTGCCAGCAGTTCGCCCGGGATGAACACTGAAGCTTTCTTT. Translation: CASSSPGMNTEAFF.

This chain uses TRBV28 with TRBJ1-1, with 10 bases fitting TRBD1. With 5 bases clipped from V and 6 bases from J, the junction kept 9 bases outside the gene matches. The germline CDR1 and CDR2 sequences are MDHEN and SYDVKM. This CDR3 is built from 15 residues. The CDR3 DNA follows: TGTGCCAGCAGTCCCGAGGGACAGGGGATCCCTGAAGCTTTCTTT. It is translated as CASSPEGQGIPEAFF.

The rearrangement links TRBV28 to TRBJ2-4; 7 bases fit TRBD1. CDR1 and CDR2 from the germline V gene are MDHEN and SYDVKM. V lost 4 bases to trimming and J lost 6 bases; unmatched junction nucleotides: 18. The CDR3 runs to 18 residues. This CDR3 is CASSSIYLNDRDRNIQYF. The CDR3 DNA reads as TGTGCCAGCAGTTCTATTTACCTAAACGACAGGGATCGAAACATTCAGTACTTC.

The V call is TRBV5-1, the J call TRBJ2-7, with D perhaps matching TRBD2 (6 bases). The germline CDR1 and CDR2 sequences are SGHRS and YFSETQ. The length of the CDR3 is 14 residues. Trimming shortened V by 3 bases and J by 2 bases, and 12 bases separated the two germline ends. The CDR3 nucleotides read TGCGCCAGCAGCTGGAGAGCGGGCGCCTACGAGCAGTACTTC. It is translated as CASSWRAGAYEQYF.